The 29 T cell receptor beta chains given below trace back to one sample, sequenced in a study of blood T cell repertoires in COVID-19. Clones were read by immunoSEQ multiplex PCR, and TCRdb kept only the in-frame ones, dropping some. The sample has approximately 280,000 clones; about four fifths are singletons. Sequencing was done on a sample of peripheral blood. The origin of the receptors is a human donor with COVID-19, enrolled during active disease. The donor label of this sample is uncertain.

The rearrangement links TRBV7-3 to TRBJ1-1; no clear D gene. CDR3 length: 14 residues. With 4 bases removed from V and 3 bases from J, the gap between germline ends came to 12 bases. CDR1 and CDR2 from the germline V gene are SGHTA and FQGTGA. CDR3 DNA: TGTGCCAGCAGCTCAACAAACAGTGACACTGAAGCTTTCTTT. Translating it yields CASSSTNSDTEAFF.

The chain uses TRBV28 and TRBJ1-2; 7 bases map to TRBD1. The germline V gene encodes CDR1 MDHEN and CDR2 SYDVKM. The V and J ends lost 4 bases and 0 bases, in that order; junction bases with no gene match: 8. This CDR3 has 16 amino acids. The CDR3 DNA reads TGTGCCAGCAGTTCGGCGGACAGGTTAGCTAACTATGGCTACACCTTC. Translated: CASSSADRLANYGYTF.

V gene TRBV7-9 combines with J gene TRBJ1-5; TRBD1 is a possible D gene (5 bases). The V gene lost 1 base and the J gene lost 6 bases, with 13 bases spanning the gap. This CDR3 has 15 residues. Germline CDR1 is SEHNR and CDR2 is FQNEAQ (reference sequence). The CDR3 is CASSLGGSYRQPQHF. CDR3 in DNA: TGTGCCAGCAGCTTAGGGGGCAGTTACCGTCAGCCCCAGCATTTT.

The chain combines TRBV28 with TRBJ1-1; 11 bases agree with TRBD1. The V segment lost 6 bases and the J segment 5 bases; nucleotides outside the gene matches: 5. This CDR3 contains 14 residues. Germline CDR1 MDHEN, CDR2 SYDVKM. CDR3 protein: CASRTDRGLTEAFF. The DNA of the CDR3 is TGTGCCAGCAGGACGGACAGGGGGCTGACTGAAGCTTTCTTT. Based on the CDR3 plus reference TRBV28 and TRBJ1-1, the full variable domain is DVKVTQSSRYLVKRTGEKVFLECVQDMDHENMFWYRQDPGLGLRLIYFSYDVKMKEKGDIPEGYSVSREKKERFSLILESASTNQTSMYLCASRTDRGLTEAFFGQGTRLTVV.

This clone was seen just once. This rearrangement joins TRBV28 to TRBJ1-3, with 9 bases matching TRBD1. The ends lost 8 bases at V and 6 bases at J; junction bases unmatched: 14. Per germline, CDR1 MDHEN and CDR2 SYDVKM. This CDR3 contains 16 residues. Here the CDR3 reads CASAGAGQGIENTIYF. CDR3 coding DNA: TGTGCCAGCGCGGGTGCCGGACAGGGGATCGAAAACACCATATATTTT.

V is TRBV27 and J is TRBJ1-1; no firm D call. The V end lost 0 bases, the J end lost 2 bases, and 13 bases lay between the germline ends. Looked up from germline, CDR1 is MNHEY and CDR2 is SMNVEV (reference sequence). This CDR3 contains 16 residues. The CDR3 sequence: CASSLSINSLNTEAFF. In nucleotides, the CDR3 is TGTGCCAGCAGTTTATCGATAAACAGCTTAAACACTGAAGCTTTCTTT.

This clone has just a few counts. The gene calls are TRBV2 and TRBJ1-6, with TRBD1 matching 8 bases. Germline V gene data show CDR1 as SNHLY and CDR2 as FYNNEI. This CDR3 is 15 amino acids long. Trimming took 6 bases from V and 8 from J; bases not matched to a gene: 9. The CDR3 sequence is CASRADRAGYSPLHF. The CDR3, as DNA: TGTGCCAGCAGGGCGGACAGGGCCGGGTATTCACCCCTCCACTTT.

The chain links TRBV18 to TRBJ1-4, with 7 bases aligning to TRBD1. With 2 bases clipped from V and 4 bases from J, the junction kept 4 bases outside the gene matches. This CDR3 contains 15 residues. In germline, CDR1 is KGHSH, CDR2 LQKENI. The CDR3 reads CASSPTGTVNEKLFF. CDR3 in DNA: TGTGCCAGCTCACCAACCGGGACAGTTAATGAAAAACTGTTTTTT.

V is TRBV5-8 and J is TRBJ1-2; D unclear. Germline V CDR1 and CDR2: SGHTS, YDEGEE. The CDR3 has 14 residues. V lost 2 bases and J 3 bases, leaving 11 bases between the germline ends. The CDR3: CASSFPREYYGYTF. Written as DNA, the CDR3 is TGTGCCAGCAGCTTTCCCCGGGAGTACTATGGCTACACCTTC.

The chain combines TRBV30 with TRBJ2-5; D may be TRBD2 (5 bases). This CDR3 region has 15 residues. The V gene lost 1 base and the J gene lost 4 bases, with 16 bases spanning the gap. CDR1 GTSNPN and CDR2 SVGIG come from the germline V gene (reference sequence). The CDR3 sequence: CAWSDAGQPGETQYF. CDR3 in DNA: TGTGCCTGGAGTGACGCGGGCCAGCCGGGAGAGACCCAGTACTTC.

J is TRBJ2-3 and V is TRBV2, with 7 bases that match TRBD2. CDR1 is SNHLY, CDR2 FYNNEI, per germline. With V trimmed by 0 bases and J by 1 base, 4 bases remained unmatched. The CDR3 runs to 16 residues. CDR3 in amino acids: CASSEAGGLRTDTQYF. The CDR3 coding sequence is TGTGCCAGCAGTGAAGCGGGGGGACTACGCACAGATACGCAGTATTTT.

This chain uses TRBV27 with TRBJ2-5, with a tentative D call TRBD1 (5 bases). Trimming stripped 2 bases from V and 4 bases from J, with 11 bases between. This CDR3 is built from 14 residues. The germline V gene has CDR1 MNHEY and CDR2 SMNVEV (reference sequence). The CDR3 region has the DNA TGTGCCAGCAGTTTAACGTCCAGGGCAGAGACCCAGTACTTC. Protein sequence: CASSLTSRAETQYF.

The chain joins TRBV9 to TRBJ2-2, with D perhaps TRBD2 (6 bases). Germline loops: CDR1 SGDLS, CDR2 YYNGEE. CDR3 length: 15 residues. V was shortened by 2 bases and J by 2 bases, with 10 bases between the two germline ends. The chain's CDR3 is CASSVASANTGELFF. DNA of the CDR3: TGTGCCAGCAGCGTCGCTAGCGCCAACACCGGGGAGCTGTTTTTT.

V usage is TRBV28 and J usage is TRBJ1-1; 7 positions match TRBD1. The CDR3 is 15 amino acids. The junction had 10 bases not matched to a gene; V was cut back by 5 bases and J by 4 bases. Germline lookup yields CDR1 MDHEN and CDR2 SYDVKM. The CDR3 loop is CASSTPTQGITEAFF. Here the CDR3 DNA reads TGTGCCAGCAGTACCCCCACACAGGGGATCACTGAAGCTTTCTTT.

DNA for the CDR3: TGTGCCAGCAGTCCCCGGACAGGGGATCTAACTAATGAAAAACTGTTTTTT. Its protein product is CASSPRTGDLTNEKLFF. The rearrangement joins TRBV7-8 to TRBJ1-4, with TRBD1 identical over 9 bases. V dropped 6 bases and J dropped 1; count of bases not matched to a gene: 9. The germline CDR1 and CDR2 sequences are SGHVS and FQNEAQ. CDR3 length: 17 amino acids. Full variable domain (remainder filled in from reference TRBV7-8 and TRBJ1-4): GAGVSQSPRYKVAKRGQDVALRCDPISGHVSLFWYQQALGQGPEFLTYFQNEAQLDKSGLPSDRFFAERPEGSVSTLKIQRTQQEDSAVYLCASSPRTGDLTNEKLFFGSGTQLSVL.

V gene TRBV28 combines with J gene TRBJ2-4; 13 nucleotides agree with TRBD2. Germline V gene lookup returns CDR1 MDHEN and CDR2 SYDVKM. The CDR3 loop spans 16 amino acids. V shed 4 bases and J 9 bases; nucleotides not matched to a gene: 9. The CDR3 here is CASSSPRTSGRVIQYF. DNA for the CDR3: TGTGCCAGCAGTTCCCCCCGGACTAGCGGGAGAGTCATTCAGTACTTC.

The CDR3 DNA sequence: TGTGCCAGCAGTTCTAGCGGGACGATAGCGAACACCGGGGAGCTGTTTTTT. Encoded protein: CASSSSGTIANTGELFF. The V call is TRBV27, the J call TRBJ2-2; 9 nucleotides match TRBD2. The CDR3 length is 17 residues. The junction had 6 bases not matched to a gene; V was cut back by 4 bases and J by 0 bases. Germline V gives CDR1 MNHEY, CDR2 SMNVEV (reference sequence).

The V call is TRBV19, the J call TRBJ2-1, with TRBD2 matching over 12 bases. The CDR3 covers 15 residues. The germline gives CDR1 LNHDA, CDR2 SQIVND (reference sequence). Unmatched junction bases numbered 4, after V lost 3 bases and J lost 7 bases. This chain's CDR3 is CASSIRTSGRNEQFF. As DNA, the CDR3 is TGTGCCAGTAGTATCCGAACTAGCGGGAGGAATGAGCAGTTCTTC.

The gene calls are TRBV15 and TRBJ2-7; 15 bases map to TRBD2. This CDR3 has 17 residues. Per germline, CDR1 LNHNV and CDR2 YYDKDF (reference sequence). Trimming removed 4 bases from V and 0 bases from J; junction bases left unmatched: 4. The CDR3 here is CATSTGTSGRHSYEQYF. The CDR3 DNA reads TGTGCCACCAGCACCGGGACTAGCGGGAGGCACTCCTACGAGCAGTACTTC.

The rearrangement joins TRBV5-1 to TRBJ2-2; 9 bases are a match to TRBD1. The CDR3 contains 17 residues. Germline loops: CDR1 SGHRS, CDR2 YFSETQ. With 3 bases clipped from V and 5 bases from J, the junction kept 11 bases outside the gene matches. The CDR3 protein is CASSSDTGGGRTGELFF. CDR3 sequence (DNA): TGCGCCAGCAGCTCCGATACAGGGGGCGGCCGGACCGGGGAGCTGTTTTTT.

This clone was found a few times. This rearrangement joins TRBV9 to TRBJ2-2; 13 nucleotides match TRBD2. The CDR3 loop spans 18 amino acids. Losses at the gene ends were 3 bases for V and 8 bases for J; bases not matched to a gene: 13. Per the germline V gene, CDR1 is SGDLS and CDR2 is YYNGEE. The CDR3 sequence is CASSALPGLAGAAGELFF. CDR3 sequence (DNA): TGTGCCAGCAGCGCGTTACCCGGACTAGCGGGGGCCGCTGGGGAGCTGTTTTTT.

V gene TRBV10-3 combines with J gene TRBJ1-6, with TRBD1 as a possible D gene (6 bases). This CDR3 spans 17 amino acids. The ends were cut back, 4 bases at V and 7 bases at J, with 20 bases in the middle. CDR1 is ENHRY and CDR2 is SYGVKD in the germline V gene. This CDR3 reads CAISATTGNSENSPLHF. In DNA form, the CDR3 reads TGTGCCATCAGTGCGACGACAGGTAACTCGGAGAATTCACCCCTCCACTTT.

This chain links TRBV11-2 with TRBJ1-1, with unresolved D. Germline V CDR1 and CDR2: SGHAT, FQNNGV. V lost 5 bases and J lost 8, with 15 bases in between. This CDR3 contains 13 residues. Written as DNA, the CDR3 is TGTGCCAGCAGCACAAGGGCGGGCACAGAAGCTTTCTTT. Translated, it gives CASSTRAGTEAFF.

This chain connects TRBV5-1 to TRBJ1-1; D gene ambiguous. Germline CDR1 SGHRS, CDR2 YFSETQ. Trimming left V 0 bases short and J 8 bases short, with 11 bases between. This CDR3 has 13 amino acids. CDR3 loop: CASSLGVRLEAFF. CDR3 DNA: TGCGCCAGCAGCTTGGGTGTCAGATTAGAAGCTTTCTTT.

The table lists this clone with a count of one. The V gene is TRBV29-1, the J gene TRBJ1-5; D possibly corresponds to TRBD1 (6 bases). Trimming removed 6 bases at V and 9 bases at J, with 6 bases between. Germline CDR1 reads SQVTM; CDR2 reads ANQGSEA. This CDR3 region has 9 residues. The CDR3 nucleotides read TGCAGCGTCAGGGGGCCCCAGCATTTT. Its translation: CSVRGPQHF.

The chain uses TRBV28 and TRBJ1-1; TRBD1 agrees at 9 bases. The CDR3 runs 13 residues. V lost 4 bases and J lost 11; bases outside the gene matches: 8. Germline CDR1 reads MDHEN; CDR2 reads SYDVKM. CDR3 amino acids: CASSSPRDRVAFF. The CDR3 region has the DNA TGTGCCAGCAGTTCCCCAAGGGACAGGGTGGCTTTCTTT.

The chain has TRBV12-3 or TRBV12-4 and TRBJ2-7; 8 bases are shared with TRBD1. CDR3 length: 12 residues. The V gene end was trimmed by 6 bases and the J gene end by 6 bases; junction bases not matched to a gene: 4. CDR3 bases: TGTGCCAGCAGGTCAGGGGGCGGCGAGCAGTACTTC. Translation: CASRSGGGEQYF.

The chain couples TRBV29-1 to TRBJ2-6; D not certain. V was shortened by 7 bases and J by 1 base, with 8 bases between the two germline ends. Looked up from germline, CDR1 is SQVTM and CDR2 is ANQGSEA. This CDR3 has 13 amino acids. CDR3 amino acids: CSASLSGANVLTF. For the CDR3, the DNA is TGCAGCGCTTCTCTGTCTGGGGCCAACGTCCTGACTTTC.

V usage is TRBV2 and J usage is TRBJ1-5, with D unclear. The V end was cut by 2 bases, the J end by 4 bases, with 15 bases between. This CDR3 spans 16 amino acids. The germline V gene has CDR1 SNHLY and CDR2 FYNNEI. CDR3 sequence reads: CASSELGQVANQPQHF. The CDR3 DNA is TGTGCCAGCAGTGAACTTGGGCAGGTCGCGAATCAGCCCCAGCATTTT.